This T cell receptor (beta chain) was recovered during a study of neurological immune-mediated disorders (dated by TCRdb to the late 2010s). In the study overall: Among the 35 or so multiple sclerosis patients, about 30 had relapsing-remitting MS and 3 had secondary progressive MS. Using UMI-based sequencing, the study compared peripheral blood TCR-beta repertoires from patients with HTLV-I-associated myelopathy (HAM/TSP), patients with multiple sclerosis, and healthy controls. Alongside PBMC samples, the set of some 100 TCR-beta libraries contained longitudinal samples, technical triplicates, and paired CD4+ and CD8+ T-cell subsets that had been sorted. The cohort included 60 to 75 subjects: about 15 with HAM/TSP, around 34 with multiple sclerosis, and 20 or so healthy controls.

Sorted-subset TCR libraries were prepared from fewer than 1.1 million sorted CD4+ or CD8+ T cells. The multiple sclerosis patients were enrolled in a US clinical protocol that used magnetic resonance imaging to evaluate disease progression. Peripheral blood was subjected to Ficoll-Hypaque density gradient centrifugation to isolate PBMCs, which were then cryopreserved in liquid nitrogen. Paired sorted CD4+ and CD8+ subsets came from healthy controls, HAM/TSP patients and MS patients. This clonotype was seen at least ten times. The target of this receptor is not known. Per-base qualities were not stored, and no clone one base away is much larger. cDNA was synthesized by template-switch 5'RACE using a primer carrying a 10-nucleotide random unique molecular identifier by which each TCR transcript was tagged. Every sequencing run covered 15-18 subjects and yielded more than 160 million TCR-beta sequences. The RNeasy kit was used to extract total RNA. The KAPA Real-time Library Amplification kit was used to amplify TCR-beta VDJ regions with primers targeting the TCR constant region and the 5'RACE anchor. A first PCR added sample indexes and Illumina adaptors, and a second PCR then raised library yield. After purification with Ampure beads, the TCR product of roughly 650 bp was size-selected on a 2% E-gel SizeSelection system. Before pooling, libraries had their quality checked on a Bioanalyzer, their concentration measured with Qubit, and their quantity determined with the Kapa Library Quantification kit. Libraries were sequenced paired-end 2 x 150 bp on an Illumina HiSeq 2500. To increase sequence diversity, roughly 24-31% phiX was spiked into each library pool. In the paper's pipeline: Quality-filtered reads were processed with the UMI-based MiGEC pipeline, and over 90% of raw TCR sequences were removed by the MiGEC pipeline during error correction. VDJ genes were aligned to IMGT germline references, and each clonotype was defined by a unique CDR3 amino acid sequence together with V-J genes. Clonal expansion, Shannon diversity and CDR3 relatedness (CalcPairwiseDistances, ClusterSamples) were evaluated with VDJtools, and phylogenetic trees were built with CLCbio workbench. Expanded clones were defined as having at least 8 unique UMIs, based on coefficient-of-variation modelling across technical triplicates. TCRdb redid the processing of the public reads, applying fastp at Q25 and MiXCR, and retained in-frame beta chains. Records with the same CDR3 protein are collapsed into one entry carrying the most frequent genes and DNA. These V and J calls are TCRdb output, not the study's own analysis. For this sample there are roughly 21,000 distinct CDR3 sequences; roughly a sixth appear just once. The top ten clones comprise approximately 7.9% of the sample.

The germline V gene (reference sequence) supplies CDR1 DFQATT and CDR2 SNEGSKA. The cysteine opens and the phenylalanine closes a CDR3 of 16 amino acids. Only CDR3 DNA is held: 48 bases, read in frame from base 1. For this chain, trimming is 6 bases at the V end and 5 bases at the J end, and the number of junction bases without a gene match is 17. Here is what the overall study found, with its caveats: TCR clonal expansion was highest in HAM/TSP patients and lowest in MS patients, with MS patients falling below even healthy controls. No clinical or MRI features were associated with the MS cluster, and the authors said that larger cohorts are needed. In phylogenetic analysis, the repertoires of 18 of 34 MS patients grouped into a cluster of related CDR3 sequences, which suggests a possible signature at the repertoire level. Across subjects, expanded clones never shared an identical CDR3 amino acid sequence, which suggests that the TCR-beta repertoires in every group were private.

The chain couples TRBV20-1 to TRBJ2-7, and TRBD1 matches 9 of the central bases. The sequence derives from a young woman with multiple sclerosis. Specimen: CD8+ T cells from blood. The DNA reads TGCAGTGCAGAAACCCGGGACAGGGAACAGATCCACGAGCAGTACTTC. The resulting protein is CSAETRDREQIHEQYF.